The next 6 T cell receptor beta chains were all read from a single sample in a study of T cell responses to AZD1222 COVID-19 vaccine. TCRdb's copy holds only in-frame clones and misses some; the assay was immunoSEQ multiplex PCR. This table has 95,000 to 150,000 clones, over 75% appearing once. Sequenced material: peripheral blood, taken on day 0 of AZD1222 vaccination. These receptors came from an adult in good health.

The V call is TRBV6-6, the J call TRBJ1-5, with a weak D call TRBD1 (5 bases). CDR1 and CDR2 from the germline V gene are MNHNY and SVGAGI (reference sequence). V shed 5 bases and J shed 2 bases, with 19 bases lying between them. CDR3 length equals 17 residues. The chain's CDR3 is CASSPSRVLGGNQPQHF. The CDR3 DNA follows: TGTGCCAGCAGTCCCAGCAGGGTTCTCGGTGGCAATCAGCCCCAGCATTTT.

The chain couples TRBV11-1 to TRBJ2-5; tentatively, D is TRBD2 (5 bases). This CDR3 has 16 amino acids. The V gene lost 6 bases and the J gene lost 1 base, with 18 bases spanning the gap. The germline V gene has CDR1 SGHAT and CDR2 FQDESV (reference sequence). The DNA for the CDR3 is TGTGCCAGCAGTGTAAGGAGAGGGCTGTTCCAAGAGACCCAGTACTTC. Its translation is CASSVRRGLFQETQYF.

This rearrangement joins TRBV19 to TRBJ1-5; no definite D call. The germline CDR1 and CDR2 sequences are LNHDA and SQIVND (reference sequence). The CDR3 has 15 amino acids. Trimming removed 9 bases from V and 2 bases from J, with 17 bases in between. The CDR3 DNA reads as TGTGCCAGCCACCCGGGCGGGGTCGGCAATCAGCCCCAGCATTTT. Its protein is CASHPGGVGNQPQHF.

A word on this clone: This specimen includes other DNA sequences encoding the same CDR3. The rearrangement links TRBV9 to TRBJ2-5; 14 nucleotides agree with TRBD2. Germline V gives CDR1 SGDLS, CDR2 YYNGEE. V shed 0 bases and J 5 bases; nucleotides not matched to a gene: 0. The CDR3 spans 15 residues. The CDR3 region is CASSVGLAGGETQYF. The CDR3 coding sequence is TGTGCCAGCAGCGTAGGACTAGCGGGAGGGGAGACCCAGTACTTC.

This clone has a single count. The chain links TRBV7-9 to TRBJ2-7, with D possibly called TRBD1 or TRBD2 (5 bases each). Germline-derived CDR1 and CDR2 are SEHNR and FQNEAQ (reference sequence). V lost 5 bases to trimming and J lost 0 bases, with 14 bases between them. This CDR3 contains 15 residues. The CDR3 bases are TGTGCCAGCAGCAACTTCGCGAGGGGCTCCTACGAGCAGTACTTC. This translates into CASSNFARGSYEQYF.

The chain is built from TRBV19 and TRBJ1-5; 9 nucleotides match TRBD1. Germline V gene data show CDR1 as LNHDA and CDR2 as SQIVND (reference sequence). The CDR3 has 17 amino acids. J lost 5 bases, V lost 6 bases, and 14 bases had no gene match. Written as DNA, the CDR3 is TGTGCCAGTAGACCCGGGGGACAGGGAAGAACCCATCAGCCCCAGCATTTT. This encodes CASRPGGQGRTHQPQHF.